These T cell receptor beta chains were read from a single sample in a study of blood T cells in healthy people across ages. MiXCR, run by TCRdb on the 5' RACE reads, gives a single entry per CDR3 protein. In the table there are some 940,000 distinct CDR3 sequences, around 29% of which are singletons. The same data also went into a second study, on T cells of mothers and their children.

Sequenced: blood. These receptors originate from a woman aged 40-49 years in good health. Both conserved end residues are part of each CDR3. The D gene is left open where the match is weak. Size tells how often a clone was seen (once, few, many) or the class of an expanded clone, and some rows leave it out.

J gene | D gene | V gene | clone size | CDR3 DNA | CDR3 protein
TRBJ2-3 | NA | TRBV12-3/TRBV12-4 | NA | TGTGCCAGCAGCCCGGCTCCCTCGAGCACAGATACGCAGTATTTT | CASSPAPSSTDTQYF
TRBJ1-1 | NA | TRBV9 | NA | TGTGCCAGCAGCGCCCGAGGGGGACTGAACACTGAAGCTTTCTTT | CASSARGGLNTEAFF
TRBJ2-1 | NA | TRBV12-3/TRBV12-4 | few | TGTGCCAGCAGTTTCGTTAGGGGCTTCGGGGACAATGAGCAGTTCTTC | CASSFVRGFGDNEQFF
TRBJ2-7 | NA | TRBV10-3 | NA | TGTGCCATCAGAGGGGACACCTCCTACGAGCAGTACTTC | CAIRGDTSYEQYF
TRBJ2-1 | NA | TRBV7-3 | few | TGTGCCAGCAGCTTAGGGGTCGGGGTGGAGCAGTTCTTC | CASSLGVGVEQFF
TRBJ2-3 | NA | TRBV29-1 | once | TGCAGCCCGATCCTGAAGCAATTCAGCACAGATACGCAGTATTTT | CSPILKQFSTDTQYF
TRBJ2-5 | NA | TRBV6-5 | NA | TGTGCCAGCAGTTACGGTAGGACATCTAATGAGCAGTACTTC | CASSYGRTSNEQYF
TRBJ2-7 | NA | TRBV7-9 | once | TGTGCCAGCAGCTTTCCAGGGGCGCAGTACGAGCAGTACTTC | CASSFPGAQYEQYF
TRBJ2-1 | NA | TRBV4-3 | few | TGCGCCAGCAGCCAAGATGGACGGAGAACCAATGAGCAGTTCTTC | CASSQDGRRTNEQFF
TRBJ2-7 | NA | TRBV7-6 | many | TGTGCCAGCAGCTTAGAGGGGGGGACCTACGAGCAGTACTTC | CASSLEGGTYEQYF
TRBJ2-5 | NA | TRBV29-1 | many | TGCAGCGTTGAAGATTTGGAGACCCAGTACTTC | CSVEDLETQYF
TRBJ1-1 | NA | TRBV5-6 | NA | TGTGCCAGCAGCTTGGTGGGTTACGCGGGACCAGAATCAGGAGCTTTCTTT | CASSLVGYAGPESGAFF
TRBJ1-1 | TRBD1 | TRBV5-1 | few | TGCGCCAGCAGCTTGGGACAGGGAGATTTTACTGAAGCTTTCTTT | CASSLGQGDFTEAFF
TRBJ1-5 | NA | TRBV18 | NA | TGTGCCGGCTCACCAGGGTCCCTTAGCAATCAGCCCCAGCATTTT | CAGSPGSLSNQPQHF
TRBJ1-2 | NA | TRBV9 | few | TGTGCCAGCAGCGTAGGGGGGCGGAGTCCCGGTGGCTACACCTTC | CASSVGGRSPGGYTF
TRBJ1-1 | NA | TRBV29-1 | few | TGCAGCGGGGGACGGAACTCTAACACTGAAGCTTTCTTT | CSGGRNSNTEAFF
TRBJ2-2 | NA | TRBV12-3/TRBV12-4 | NA | TGTGCCAGCAGTTTCGGGGTCTCCGGAACTAACACCGGGGAGCTGTTTTTT | CASSFGVSGTNTGELFF
TRBJ2-1 | TRBD2 | TRBV7-2 | many | TGTGCCAGCAGCCCTAGGACTAGCGGGGGGGCGGTTTCCCAGTTCTTC | CASSPRTSGGAVSQFF
TRBJ2-3 | NA | TRBV6-5 | few | TGTGCCAGCAGTTACCTGGGAACCCCAGATACGCAGTATTTT | CASSYLGTPDTQYF
TRBJ2-1 | NA | TRBV11-2 | NA | TGTGCCAGCAGCTTAGGTAGGGGGTCCTCCTACAATGGGCAGTTCTTC | CASSLGRGSSYNGQFF
TRBJ2-1 | TRBD2 | TRBV7-9 | NA | TGTGCCAGCAGCCGGGTCAGCGGGGTCTACAATGAGCAGTTCTTC | CASSRVSGVYNEQFF
TRBJ2-3 | NA | TRBV11-2 | NA | TGTGCCAGCAGCTTAGAGTGGCGGTGGGCACAGATATCGCAGTATTTT | CASSLEWRWAQISQYF
TRBJ2-7 | TRBD1 | TRBV20-1 | NA | TGCAGTGCTACCCCAGAGGGGACAGGGAATCGCGAGCAGTACTTC | CSATPEGTGNREQYF
TRBJ2-5 | NA | TRBV12-3/TRBV12-4 | many | TGTGCCAGGTACCAAGAGACCCAGTACTTC | CARYQETQYF